The sequence of this T cell receptor beta chain was determined in a study of blood T cells in healthy people across ages. On this clonotype: Its target is not known.

CDR1 KGHDR and CDR2 SFDVKD come from the germline V gene. This CDR3 has 13 amino acids. Broader study findings: Estimated diversity that came from one million T cells was considered an underestimate.

Using a J-beta primer mix together with a sample-barcoded 5' primer, a second PCR was run for about 7 to 12 cycles. TCRdb independently ran MiXCR on the 5' RACE reads; one entry per CDR3 protein. The sample consists of over a million distinct CDR3 sequences, around 59% of them appearing once. This clonotype was obtained from a man younger than 35 in good health. Sequencing was performed on blood. The chain couples TRBV24-1 to TRBJ2-4; weak D call: TRBD1 (5 bases). The J call is doubtful: the DNA matches TRBJ2-7 better. The chain's CDR3 is CATSAARGYEQYF. CDR3 bases: TGTGCCACCAGTGCCGCAAGGGGTTACGAGCAGTACTTC.